This T cell receptor beta chain was found in a study of CD8+CD57+ T cells in acquired aplastic anemia. As for the study in general: Sorted CD4+ plus CD8+ cells gave DNA averaging roughly 3.2 ug. As sequenced from healthy donors, CD4+ cells averaged approximately 11 million reads.

This clonotype was detected many times. With 2 bases clipped from V and 10 bases from J, the junction kept 2 bases outside the gene matches. The CDR3 has 14 amino acids. Per the germline V gene, CDR1 is DFQATT and CDR2 is SNEGSKA (reference sequence). Researchers used genomic DNA as the template to profile TCR beta VDJ and CDR3. TCRdb analysed the reads with MiXCR anew, one entry per CDR3 protein. The data show about 420,000 distinct CDR3 sequences, roughly 68% seen once. Sequenced: sorted CD4+, CD8+, or CD8+CD57+ T cells (not recorded which) from PBMCs. The TCR sequence derives from a human donor in good health, serving as a control. The V call is TRBV20-1, the J call TRBJ2-1; the match to TRBD2 covers 16 bases. CDR3: CSARTGLAGGEQFF. The CDR3 coding sequence is TGCAGTGCTAGAACGGGACTAGCGGGGGGGGAGCAGTTCTTC.